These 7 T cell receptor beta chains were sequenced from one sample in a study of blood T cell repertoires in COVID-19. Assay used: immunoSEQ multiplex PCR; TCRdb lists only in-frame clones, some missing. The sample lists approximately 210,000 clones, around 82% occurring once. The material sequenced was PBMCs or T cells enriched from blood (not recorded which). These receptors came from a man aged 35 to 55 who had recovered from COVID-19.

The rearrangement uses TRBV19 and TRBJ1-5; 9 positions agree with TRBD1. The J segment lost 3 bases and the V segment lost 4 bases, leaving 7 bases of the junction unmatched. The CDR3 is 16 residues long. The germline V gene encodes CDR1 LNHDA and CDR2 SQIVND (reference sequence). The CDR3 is CASSRAGTGTNQPQHF. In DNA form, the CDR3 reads TGTGCCAGTAGTAGAGCCGGGACAGGGACCAATCAGCCCCAGCATTTT.

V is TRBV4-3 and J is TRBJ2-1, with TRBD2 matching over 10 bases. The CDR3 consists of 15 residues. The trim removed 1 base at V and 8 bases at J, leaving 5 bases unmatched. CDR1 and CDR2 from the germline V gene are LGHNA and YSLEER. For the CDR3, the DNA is TGCGCCAGCAGCCAAGTGGGACTAGCGACGGATGAGCAGTTCTTC. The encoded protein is CASSQVGLATDEQFF.

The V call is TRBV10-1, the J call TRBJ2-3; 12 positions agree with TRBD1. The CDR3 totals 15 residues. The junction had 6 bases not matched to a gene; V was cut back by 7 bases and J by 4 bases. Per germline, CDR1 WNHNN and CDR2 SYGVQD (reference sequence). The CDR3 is CASTQGTGGADTQYF. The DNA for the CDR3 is TGCGCCAGCACCCAAGGGACAGGGGGCGCAGATACGCAGTATTTT.

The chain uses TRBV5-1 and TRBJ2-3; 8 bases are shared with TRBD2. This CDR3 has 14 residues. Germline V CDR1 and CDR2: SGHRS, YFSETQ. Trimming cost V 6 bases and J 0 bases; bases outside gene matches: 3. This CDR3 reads CASTTSGSTDTQYF. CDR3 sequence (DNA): TGCGCCAGCACCACTAGCGGTAGCACAGATACGCAGTATTTT.

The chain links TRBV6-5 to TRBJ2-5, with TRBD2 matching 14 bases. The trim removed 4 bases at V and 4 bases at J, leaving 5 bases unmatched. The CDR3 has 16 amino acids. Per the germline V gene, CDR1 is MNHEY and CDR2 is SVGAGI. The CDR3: CASSWGTSGSGETQYF. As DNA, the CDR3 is TGTGCCAGCAGTTGGGGGACTAGCGGGAGCGGAGAGACCCAGTACTTC.

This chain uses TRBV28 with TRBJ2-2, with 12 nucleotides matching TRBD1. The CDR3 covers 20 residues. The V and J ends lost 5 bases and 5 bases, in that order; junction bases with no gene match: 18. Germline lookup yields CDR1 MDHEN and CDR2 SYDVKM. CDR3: CASSLTTGTGGGIGTGELFF. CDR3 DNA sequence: TGTGCCAGCAGTCTCACCACCGGGACAGGGGGCGGCATTGGGACCGGGGAGCTGTTTTTT.

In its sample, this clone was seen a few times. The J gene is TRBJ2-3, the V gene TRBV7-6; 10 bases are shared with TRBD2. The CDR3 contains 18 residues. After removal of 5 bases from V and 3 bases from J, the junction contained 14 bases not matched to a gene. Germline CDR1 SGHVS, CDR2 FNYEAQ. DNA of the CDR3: TGTGCCAGCAGCCTAACGGGGCTAGCGGGAGTAGGGACAGATACGCAGTATTTT. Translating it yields CASSLTGLAGVGTDTQYF.